This T cell receptor (beta chain) was captured in a study of response to subunit inactivated influenza vaccine. Each CDR3 protein gets one entry after TCRdb re-called the RT-PCR reads with MiXCR. In the table there are about 540,000 distinct CDR3 sequences, approximately 24% of which are singletons. The CDR3 is 17 residues long. With 6 bases clipped from V and 1 base from J, the junction kept 11 bases outside the gene matches. In germline, CDR1 is KGHSH, CDR2 LQKENI. The same specimen was also included in a second study, on T cells expressing NK-cell markers. That work adds: As the method of synthesis, 5'RACE template switching with UMIs yielded TCR beta cDNA.

V is TRBV18 and J is TRBJ1-5; 8 nucleotides align to TRBD1. The source is a man in his forties or fifties who received an inactivated influenza vaccine. The sequencing used CD4+ T cells sorted from PBMCs, collected approximately 12 days after vaccination. DNA for the CDR3: TGTGCCAGCTCGAACCTTCAGGGGGCGAAGAGCAATCAGCCCCAGCATTTT. Encoded protein: CASSNLQGAKSNQPQHF. The variable domain in full, completed from reference TRBV18 and TRBJ1-5, reads NAGVMQNPRHLVRRRGQEARLRCSPMKGHSHVYWYRQLPEEGLKFMVYLQKENIIDESGMPKERFSAEFPKEGPSILRIQQVVRGDSAAYFCASSNLQGAKSNQPQHFGDGTRLSIL.